Listed below are T cell receptor beta chains from one sample, sequenced in a study of T cells in Graves' hyperthyroidism and ophthalmopathy. TCRdb recomputed calls from the multiplex PCR reads with MiXCR, one row per CDR3 protein. The sample contains a few hundred thousand distinct CDR3 sequences, 15% to 18% of which appear only once. The sequencing input was blood. Source of these receptors: a woman younger than 45 with Graves' hyperthyroidism. Both conserved end residues are part of each CDR3. Fields, in order: V gene, J gene, D gene, CDR3 length, clone size, CDR3 protein, CDR3 DNA. A D gene is named only where the DNA matches it firmly. Not every row has a clone size; where given, it reads once, few, many or a size class.

V: TRBV28
J: TRBJ1-5
D: .
length: 14
size: many
CDR3: CASRVWSLNQPQHF
DNA: TGTGCCAGCAGAGTTTGGTCACTCAATCAGCCCCAGCATTTT

V: TRBV6-1
J: TRBJ1-5
D: .
length: 13
size: many
CDR3: CASSRTNNQPQHF
DNA: TGTGCCAGCAGTCGAACTAACAATCAGCCCCAGCATTTT

V: TRBV9
J: TRBJ1-1
D: .
length: 14
size: .
CDR3: CASSAGTPNTEAFF
DNA: TGTGCCAGCAGCGCGGGGACACCGAACACTGAAGCTTTCTTT

V: TRBV3-1
J: TRBJ2-1
D: TRBD2
length: 17
size: .
CDR3: CASSLQKLAGGGNEQFF
DNA: TGTGCCAGCAGCTTGCAAAAACTAGCGGGGGGGGGCAATGAGCAGTTCTTC

V: TRBV20-1
J: TRBJ1-2
D: .
length: 18
size: few
CDR3: CSARRRGRGFDFFYGYTF
DNA: TGCAGTGCTAGGAGGAGAGGCCGGGGTTTTGATTTCTTCTATGGCTACACCTTC

V: TRBV7-2
J: TRBJ1-6
D: TRBD1
length: 13
size: .
CDR3: CASSSGQDSPLHF
DNA: TGTGCCAGCAGCTCCGGACAGGATTCACCCCTCCACTTT

V: TRBV20-1
J: TRBJ2-3
D: TRBD2
length: 16
size: .
CDR3: CSAPSGLAGGRATQYF
DNA: TGCAGTGCTCCTTCGGGACTAGCGGGAGGTAGGGCTACGCAGTATTTT

V: TRBV7-2
J: TRBJ2-2
D: .
length: 14
size: .
CDR3: CASSLDRVAGELFF
DNA: TGTGCCAGCAGCTTAGACAGGGTCGCCGGGGAGCTGTTTTTT

V: TRBV20-1
J: TRBJ2-1
D: .
length: 14
size: many
CDR3: CSVDGASLNNEQFF
DNA: TGCAGTGTCGATGGGGCTAGCTTAAACAATGAGCAGTTCTTC

V: TRBV27
J: TRBJ2-7
D: .
length: 16
size: many
CDR3: CASRRAGGRGAYEQYF
DNA: TGTGCCAGCAGAAGGGCGGGGGGCAGGGGGGCCTACGAGCAGTACTTC

V: TRBV19
J: TRBJ2-2
D: TRBD2
length: 16
size: .
CDR3: CASSRGAGGRTGELFF
DNA: TGTGCCAGTAGTAGAGGAGCGGGGGGGCGGACCGGGGAGCTGTTTTTT

V: TRBV6-1
J: TRBJ2-1
D: TRBD2
length: 14
size: many
CDR3: CASSPRTSYNEQFF
DNA: TGTGCCAGCAGTCCTCGGACTAGCTACAATGAGCAGTTCTTC

V: TRBV7-2
J: TRBJ2-1
D: .
length: 11
size: many
CDR3: CASSLVRDQFF
DNA: TGTGCCAGCAGCTTAGTTAGGGACCAGTTCTTC

V: TRBV10-3
J: TRBJ1-3
D: .
length: 13
size: .
CDR3: CAIRGEVWNTIYF
DNA: TGTGCCATCAGGGGGGAAGTATGGAACACCATATATTTT

V: TRBV27
J: TRBJ2-1
D: TRBD2
length: 17
size: many
CDR3: CASSLSGNPISYNEQFF
DNA: TGTGCCAGCAGTTTAAGCGGGAACCCGATCTCCTACAATGAGCAGTTCTTC